The present entry profiles one T cell receptor beta chain with its context. Its antigen is unknown. Each patient's relapse followed autologous stem cell transplantation, and brentuximab vedotin exposure varied. The data were taken from a study of PD-1 blockade in classical Hodgkin lymphoma. Study-wide results and limits: Complete responders' diversity at baseline resembled that of newly diagnosed patients.

Sequenced by immunoSEQ multiplex PCR; TCRdb stores in-frame clones only, minus some. The repertoire includes some 93,000 clones, roughly 92% of them detected once, and less than 3.5% sits in the top ten. CDR1 MNHEY and CDR2 SMNVEV come from the germline V gene (reference sequence). This CDR3 contains 15 residues. Trimming removed 2 bases at V and 4 bases at J, with 9 bases between. The origin of this receptor is a human donor with classical Hodgkin lymphoma. This chain connects TRBV27 to TRBJ1-6; D is unclear. The sample was peripheral blood mononuclear cells (PBMCs), taken at baseline. The CDR3 DNA reads TGTGCCAGCAGTTTAGAAGGACGGTATAATTCACCCCTCCACTTT. It translates to CASSLEGRYNSPLHF.